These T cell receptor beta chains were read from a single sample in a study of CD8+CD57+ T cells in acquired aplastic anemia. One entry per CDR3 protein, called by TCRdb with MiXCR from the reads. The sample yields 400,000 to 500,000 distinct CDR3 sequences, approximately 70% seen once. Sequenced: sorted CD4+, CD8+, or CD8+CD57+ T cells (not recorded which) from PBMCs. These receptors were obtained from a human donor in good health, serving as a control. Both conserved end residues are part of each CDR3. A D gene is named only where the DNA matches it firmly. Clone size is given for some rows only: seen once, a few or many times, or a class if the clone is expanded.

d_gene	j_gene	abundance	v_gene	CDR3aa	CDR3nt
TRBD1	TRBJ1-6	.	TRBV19	CASSIRGRNSPLHF	TGTGCCAGTAGTATCAGGGGGCGGAATTCACCCCTCCACTTT
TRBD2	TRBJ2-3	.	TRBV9	CASSDGGNQHTHYF	TGTGCCAGCAGTGACGGGGGGAACCAACATACGCATTATTTT
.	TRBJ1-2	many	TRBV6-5	CASSYGSGVGYGYTF	TGTGCCAGCAGTTACGGTTCAGGGGTGGGCTATGGCTACACCTTC
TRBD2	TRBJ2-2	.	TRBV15	CATSRDRASGANTGELFF	TGTGCCACCAGCAGAGATCGGGCTAGCGGGGCGAACACCGGGGAGCTGTTTTTT
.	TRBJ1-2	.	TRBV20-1	CSASVYPNYDYGYTF	TGCAGTGCCAGCGTGTACCCTAACTATGATTATGGCTACACCTTC
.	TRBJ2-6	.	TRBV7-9	CASSRDIRAEQYFLTF	TGTGCCAGCAGCAGGGACATCCGCGCCGAGCAGTACTTCCTGACTTTC
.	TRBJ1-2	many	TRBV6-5	CASSRGDINYGYTF	TGTGCCAGCAGTCGAGGGGACATAAACTATGGCTACACCTTC
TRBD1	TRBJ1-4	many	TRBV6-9	CASSPGQGGEKLFF	TGTGCCAGCAGCCCGGGACAGGGCGGCGAAAAACTGTTTTTT
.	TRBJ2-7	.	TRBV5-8	CASASSSDASYEQYF	TGTGCCAGCGCAAGTTCTTCGGACGCCTCCTACGAGCAGTACTTC
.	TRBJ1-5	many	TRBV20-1	CSATITDQPQHF	TGCAGTGCTACAATAACTGATCAGCCCCAGCATTTT
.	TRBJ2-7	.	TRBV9	CASTPIAAEQYF	TGTGCCAGCACCCCGATTGCCGCCGAGCAGTACTTC
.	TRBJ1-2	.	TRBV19	CASSLTGIVNYGFPF	TGTGCCAGTAGTTTAACGGGTATAGTAAATTATGGCTTCCCCTTC
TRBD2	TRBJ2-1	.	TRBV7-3	CATNRGGAANEQFF	TGTGCCACCAACCGGGGGGGGGCGGCGAATGAGCAGTTCTTC
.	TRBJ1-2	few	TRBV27	CASSWTSSMGYTF	TGTGCCAGCAGCTGGACAAGTTCTATGGGCTACACCTTC
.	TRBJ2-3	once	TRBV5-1	CASSTSTSTQYF	TGCGCCAGCAGCACGAGCACAAGTACGCAGTATTTT
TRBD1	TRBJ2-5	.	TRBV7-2	CASSIESRGSNAYYF	TGTGCCAGCAGCATAGAAAGCAGGGGGTCAAATGCCTACTACTTC
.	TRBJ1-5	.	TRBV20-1	CSAGRNSNQPQHF	TGCAGTGCTGGGAGAAATAGCAATCAGCCCCAGCATTTT
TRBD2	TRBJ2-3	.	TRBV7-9	CASGRPAWDYGYTYF	TGTGCCAGCGGCAGGCCTGCCTGGGACTATGGCTACACCTATTTT
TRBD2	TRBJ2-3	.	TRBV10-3	CATSSSGGADTQYF	TGTGCCACCAGTTCTAGCGGGGGGGCAGATACGCAGTATTTT
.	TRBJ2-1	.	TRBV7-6	CASSTDNNGEQFF	TGTGCCAGCAGCACGGACAACAACGGTGAGCAGTTCTTC
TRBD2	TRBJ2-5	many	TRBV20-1	CSKKAGGPETQYF	TGCAGTAAAAAAGCGGGGGGGCCGGAGACCCAGTACTTC
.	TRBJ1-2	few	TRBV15	CATSRDGIYGYTF	TGTGCCACCAGCAGAGATGGAATCTATGGCTACACCTTC
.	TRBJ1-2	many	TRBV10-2	CASNRANYGYTF	TGCGCCAGCAACAGGGCTAACTATGGCTACACCTTC
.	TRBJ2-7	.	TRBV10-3	CYISESRLSGSYEQYF	TGTTACATCAGTGAGTCGCGGCTATCGGGTTCCTACGAGCAGTACTTC
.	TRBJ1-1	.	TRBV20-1	CSARRQAEEFF	TGCAGTGCTCGGCGGCAGGCTGAGGAATTCTTT
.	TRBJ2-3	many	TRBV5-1	CASAAGSSTDTQYF	TGCGCCAGCGCCGCGGGGAGCTCCACAGATACGCAGTATTTT
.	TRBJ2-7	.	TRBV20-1	CSASTEGNGPSYEQYF	TGCAGTGCTAGCACAGAGGGAAATGGACCCTCCTACGAGCAGTACTTC
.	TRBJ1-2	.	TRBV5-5	CASSLSGGEDGYTF	TGTGCCAGCAGCTTGTCGGGGGGGGAGGATGGCTACACCTTC
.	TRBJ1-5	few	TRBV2	CASTEGSSNQPQHF	TGTGCCAGCACCGAGGGATCAAGCAATCAGCCCCAGCATTTT
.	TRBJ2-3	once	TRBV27	CASSADMGPETQYF	TGTGCCAGCAGTGCTGACATGGGCCCGGAGACGCAGTATTTT
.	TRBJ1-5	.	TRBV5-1	CASSLEPLNTDQMQHF	TGCGCCAGCAGCTTGGAGCCCTTAAACACCGATCAGATGCAGCATTTT
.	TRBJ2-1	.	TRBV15	CATSRSSGDYNEQFF	TGTGCCACCAGCAGAAGTTCGGGCGACTACAATGAGCAGTTCTTC
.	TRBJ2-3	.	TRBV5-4	CASRASTKDTQYF	TGTGCCAGCAGGGCCAGCACTAAAGATACGCAGTATTTT
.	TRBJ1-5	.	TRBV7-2	CASSFGGGTSNQPQHF	TGTGCCAGCAGCTTCGGGGGGGGGACGAGCAATCAGCCCCAGCATTTT
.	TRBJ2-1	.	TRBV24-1	CAASSSYNEQFF	TGTGCCGCCAGCTCGAGTTACAATGAGCAGTTCTTC
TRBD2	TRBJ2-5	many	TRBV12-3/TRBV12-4	CASRDRGGGYETQYF	TGTGCCAGCAGGGACCGGGGGGGGGGCTATGAGACCCAGTACTTC
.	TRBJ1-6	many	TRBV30	CAWSVDSYNSPLHF	TGTGCCTGGAGTGTGGACAGCTATAATTCACCCCTCCACTTT
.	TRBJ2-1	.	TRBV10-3	CASSDGTGGFEQFF	TGTGCCAGCAGTGATGGAACGGGGGGCTTTGAGCAGTTCTTT
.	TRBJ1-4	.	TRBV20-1	CSVGAFNEMLFF	TGCAGCGTTGGGGCGTTTAATGAAATGCTGTTTTTT
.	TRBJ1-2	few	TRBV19	CASSMDSYGYTF	TGTGCCAGTAGTATGGACAGCTATGGCTACACCTTC
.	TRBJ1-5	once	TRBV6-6	CASSYSDRSSNQPQHF	TGTGCCAGCAGTTACAGCGACAGGAGTAGCAATCAGCCCCAGCATTTT
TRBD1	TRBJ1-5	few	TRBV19	CASSPMTGTGDNQPQHF	TGTGCCAGTAGTCCGATGACCGGGACAGGGGATAATCAGCCCCAGCATTTT
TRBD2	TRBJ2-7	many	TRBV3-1	CASSERGIYEQYF	TGTGCCAGCAGCGAGCGGGGGATCTACGAGCAGTACTTC
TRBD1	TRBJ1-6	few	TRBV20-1	CSARLGGGDSPLHF	TGCAGTGCTAGGCTAGGAGGGGGCGATTCACCCCTCCACTTT
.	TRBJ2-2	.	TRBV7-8	CAAFGGTGELFF	TGTGCCGCGTTCGGGGGAACCGGGGAGCTGTTTTTT
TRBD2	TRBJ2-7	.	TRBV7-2	CASILSAGGGIDEQYF	TGTGCCAGCATCCTATCGGCTGGCGGGGGGATAGACGAGCAGTACTTC
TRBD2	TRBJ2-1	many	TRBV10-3	CAISPGTSLSNEQFF	TGTGCCATCAGTCCCGGGACTAGCCTTTCCAATGAGCAGTTCTTC
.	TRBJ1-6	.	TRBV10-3	CAVAGEGSPLHF	TGTGCCGTCGCGGGGGAGGGTTCACCCCTCCACTTT
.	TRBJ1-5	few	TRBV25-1	CASSDAGGGEYSNQPQHF	TGTGCCAGCAGTGATGCCGGAGGAGGGGAATATAGCAATCAGCCCCAGCATTTT
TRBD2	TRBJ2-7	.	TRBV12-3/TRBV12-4	CASSVSGLVYGQYF	TGTGCCAGCTCCGTGTCGGGACTAGTCTACGGGCAGTACTTC
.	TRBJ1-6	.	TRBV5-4	CASSLATGRAFGSPLHF	TGTGCCAGCAGCTTGGCCACGGGCAGGGCTTTCGGTTCACCTCTCCACTTT